Presented here are 18 T cell receptor beta chains from one specimen sequenced in a study of T cell responses to AZD1222 COVID-19 vaccine (dated by TCRdb to 2020 to 2023). The sample's time point label, in plain terms: baseline before first vaccination. Library prep was done by the immunoSEQ multiplex PCR assay. TCRdb stores this immuneACCESS table with in-frame sequences only. Part of the clones is absent; in the studies checked, under half of the shortfall reflects unresolved V genes, and no reason is known for the rest. A total of roughly 120,000 clones appear in this sample, around 90% of them only once. The ten largest account for approximately 4.2% of the sample. Source: peripheral blood, taken on day 0 of AZD1222 vaccination. These receptors came from an adult in good health.

The gene calls are TRBV7-9 and TRBJ1-3; unclear D gene. Germline assignment: CDR1 SEHNR and CDR2 FQNEAQ (reference sequence). Trimming stripped 4 bases from V and 2 bases from J, with 0 bases between. This CDR3 is 11 amino acids long. In DNA form, the CDR3 reads TGTGCCAGCAGCTCTGGAAACACCATATATTTT. Translated, it gives CASSSGNTIYF.

The J gene is TRBJ1-3, the V gene TRBV12-3 or TRBV12-4, with a tentative D call TRBD1 (5 bases). Trimming took off 6 bases at V and 8 bases at J, with 14 bases between the two ends. The CDR3 loop spans 13 amino acids. The CDR3 is CASSQGQGDTIYF. The CDR3 region has the DNA TGTGCCAGCAGCCAGGGCCAGGGAGACACCATATATTTT.

This clone came up a few times. One end of the junction is discordant with germline, which a read error may explain. This chain joins TRBV30 and TRBJ2-7; 14 nucleotides align to TRBD2. CDR1 is GTSNPN, CDR2 SVGIG, per germline (reference sequence). The CDR3 covers 13 residues. The CDR3 is CAWSILTSGRAAF. The CDR3 nucleotides read TGTGCCTGGAGTATACTGACTAGCGGGAGGGCCGCGTTC.

The genes are TRBV2 and TRBJ1-1; no definite D call. Per the germline V gene, CDR1 is SNHLY and CDR2 is FYNNEI. The germline V and J ends were trimmed by 8 bases and 4 bases, with 8 bases remaining between them. The CDR3 contains 11 residues. This CDR3 reads CASLEATEAFF. In DNA form, the CDR3 reads TGTGCCAGCTTAGAGGCCACTGAAGCTTTCTTT.

V gene TRBV27 combines with J gene TRBJ1-2; D is possibly TRBD1 (6 bases). V dropped 4 bases and J dropped 2 bases, with 23 bases sitting between them. This CDR3 has 18 amino acids. Germline V gene lookup returns CDR1 MNHEY and CDR2 SMNVEV (reference sequence). The DNA for the CDR3 is TGTGCCAGCAGTTACCACGCGGGGGCAGGGGAAAGGAACTATGGCTACACCTTC. It specifies CASSYHAGAGERNYGYTF.

This chain joins TRBV7-6 and TRBJ1-5; the match to TRBD1 covers 7 bases. Germline CDR1 reads SGHVS; CDR2 reads FNYEAQ. The CDR3 has 16 amino acids. V gave up 4 bases and J gave up 5 bases; unmatched junction bases: 11. CDR3 sequence: CASSSADRVEDQPQHF. CDR3 in DNA: TGTGCCAGCAGCTCCGCTGACAGGGTTGAAGATCAGCCCCAGCATTTT.

The J gene is TRBJ1-5, the V gene TRBV28; D is possibly TRBD1 (5 bases). V was pared by 3 bases and J by 4 bases, with 19 bases between. The CDR3 has 17 amino acids. Per the germline V gene, CDR1 is MDHEN and CDR2 is SYDVKM. CDR3 in amino acids: CASSFLGRQGGNQPQHF. The CDR3 DNA sequence: TGTGCCAGCAGTTTTCTGGGGCGGCAGGGAGGGAATCAGCCCCAGCATTTT.

This clone showed up just once. The chain couples TRBV11-2 to TRBJ1-4, with no clear D. This CDR3 is built from 12 residues. CDR1 is SGHAT and CDR2 is FQNNGV in the germline V gene. The germline V and J ends were trimmed by 4 bases and 8 bases, with 8 bases remaining between them. Here the CDR3 DNA reads TGTGCCAGCAGCTCCCGGATAGAAAAACTGTTTTTT. Protein product: CASSSRIEKLFF. The entire variable domain, with the rest obtained from reference TRBV11-2 and TRBJ1-4, is as follows: EAGVAQSPRYKIIEKRQSVAFWCNPISGHATLYWYQQILGQGPKLLIQFQNNGVVDDSQLPKDRFSAERLKGVDSTLKIQPAKLEDSAVYLCASSSRIEKLFFGSGTQLSVL.

V is TRBV20-1 and J is TRBJ2-1; D is ambiguous. CDR3 size: 15 residues. Germline CDR1 is DFQATT and CDR2 is SNEGSKA (reference sequence). Trimming took 3 bases from V and 5 from J, leaving 17 bases between them. The CDR3, as DNA: TGCAGTGCTAGTTCCATCGGCAGGAAAGACAATGAGCAGTTCTTC. This translates into CSASSIGRKDNEQFF.

The CDR3 DNA reads TGTGCCAGCAGTTTTGCCGGGACAGTCGCCTACGAGCAGTACTTC. This sequence encodes CASSFAGTVAYEQYF. The chain has TRBV28 and TRBJ2-7; 7 nucleotides align to TRBD1. Trimming cost V 3 bases and J 2 bases; bases outside gene matches: 7. Germline V gives CDR1 MDHEN, CDR2 SYDVKM. This CDR3 is built from 15 residues.

The chain carries TRBV24-1 and TRBJ1-2; D is undetermined. Per germline, CDR1 KGHDR and CDR2 SFDVKD. The length of the CDR3 is 11 residues. The V end lost 11 bases, the J end lost 7 bases, and 13 bases lay between the germline ends. The CDR3 is CAIGISSGYTF. CDR3 coding DNA: TGTGCCATTGGTATTTCGTCTGGCTACACCTTC.

The chain carries TRBV18 and TRBJ1-1; D remains ambiguous. The germline CDR1 and CDR2 sequences are KGHSH and LQKENI. The CDR3 spans 14 residues. Trimming left V 5 bases short and J 2 bases short, with 12 bases between. In DNA form, the CDR3 reads TGTGCCAGCTCAAGTTCAGGACCAAACACTGAAGCTTTCTTT. It yields the protein CASSSSGPNTEAFF.

This chain's CDR3 is CASSIPGQGSYEQYF. The CDR3 DNA follows: TGTGCCAGTAGTATCCCGGGACAGGGTTCCTACGAGCAGTACTTC. The rearrangement links TRBV19 to TRBJ2-7, with 9 positions matching TRBD1. This CDR3 region has 15 residues. Germline V gene data show CDR1 as LNHDA and CDR2 as SQIVND (reference sequence). J was trimmed by 1 base and V by 3 bases; bases with no gene match: 4.

V usage is TRBV7-9 and J usage is TRBJ2-3; TRBD2 is a possible D gene (6 bases). The V end lost 5 bases, the J end lost 4 bases, and 19 bases lay between the germline ends. The germline gives CDR1 SEHNR, CDR2 FQNEAQ (reference sequence). The CDR3 consists of 16 residues. CDR3 region: CASSERGGFSPDTQYF. The CDR3, as DNA: TGTGCCAGCAGCGAGCGTGGGGGGTTTTCTCCAGATACGCAGTATTTT.

V usage is TRBV12-3 or TRBV12-4 and J usage is TRBJ1-4; D not resolved. CDR3 length equals 12 residues. Trimming left V 5 bases short and J 6 bases short, with 7 bases between. CDR3 DNA: TGTGCCAGCAGTCTGGTCGATGAAAAACTGTTTTTT. Encoded protein: CASSLVDEKLFF.

The CDR3 DNA reads TGTGCCAGCAGTCCATACGGCCGGTTTGATTTTAATGAGCAGTTCTTC. Translating it yields CASSPYGRFDFNEQFF. The V gene is TRBV7-8, the J gene TRBJ2-1, with D unclear. The length of the CDR3 is 16 residues. V gave up 6 bases and J gave up 7 bases, with 22 bases separating them. Germline V gene sequence: CDR1 SGHVS, CDR2 FQNEAQ.

The rearrangement links TRBV7-2 to TRBJ2-1, with D tentatively TRBD2 (5 bases). CDR1 and CDR2 from the germline V gene are SGHTA and FQGNSA. There are 14 residues in the CDR3. V was shortened by 4 bases and J by 10 bases, with 17 bases between the two germline ends. The CDR3 region is CASSSLPLRGEQFF. Written as DNA, the CDR3 is TGTGCCAGCAGCTCCTTGCCACTAAGAGGGGAGCAGTTCTTC. Based on the CDR3 plus reference TRBV7-2 and TRBJ2-1, the full variable domain is GAGVSQSPSNKVTEKGKDVELRCDPISGHTALYWYRQSLGQGLEFLIYFQGNSAPDKSGLPSDRFSAERTGGSVSTLTIQRTQQEDSAVYLCASSSLPLRGEQFFGPGTRLTVL.

CDR3 residues: CASSLDRGRRYTF. CDR3 sequence (DNA): TGTGCCAGCAGCTTAGATAGGGGCCGCCGCTACACCTTC. This sequence joins TRBV7-2 and TRBJ1-2, with a weak D call TRBD1 (5 bases). V shed 1 base and J shed 9 bases, with 12 bases lying between them. Per the germline V gene, CDR1 is SGHTA and CDR2 is FQGNSA. This CDR3 has 13 residues. The whole variable domain, remainder taken from reference TRBV7-2 and TRBJ1-2, is GAGVSQSPSNKVTEKGKDVELRCDPISGHTALYWYRQSLGQGLEFLIYFQGNSAPDKSGLPSDRFSAERTGGSVSTLTIQRTQQEDSAVYLCASSLDRGRRYTFGSGTRLTVV.